The 30 T cell receptor beta chains below were found in one sample sequenced in a study of beta chain features in type 1 diabetes. TCRB transcripts that were expressed got sequenced, as all of the isolated RNA had been reverse transcribed. Clones were sequenced by immunoSEQ multiplex PCR, and TCRdb holds only the in-frame ones, with some missing. The sample shows roughly 350,000 clones, around 10% of them seen only once. The material sequenced was naive CD4+ T cells from blood. Receptor source: a woman aged 25 to 39 in good health.

This clone was counted only a few times. J is TRBJ2-3 and V is TRBV7-3; TRBD1 agrees at 7 bases. The J segment lost 6 bases and the V segment lost 3 bases, leaving 6 bases of the junction unmatched. Germline assignment: CDR1 SGHTA and CDR2 FQGTGA. CDR3 length equals 14 residues. The CDR3 loop is CASSFQGVKDTQYF. CDR3 DNA: TGTGCCAGCAGCTTTCAGGGGGTCAAGGATACGCAGTATTTT.

The chain links TRBV6-5 to TRBJ2-2, with 10 nucleotides matching TRBD1. The CDR3 totals 14 residues. V trimming: 5 bases; J trimming: 4 bases; junction bases outside the gene matches: 1. Germline lookup yields CDR1 MNHEY and CDR2 SVGAGI. CDR3 nucleotide sequence: TGTGCCAGCAGTCGACAGGGGGCCACCGGGGAGCTGTTTTTT. Its protein product is CASSRQGATGELFF.

The V call is TRBV6-7, the J call TRBJ2-3, with 7 bases lining up with TRBD1. TRBV6-7 is an open reading frame, and its role is uncertain. With V trimmed by 5 bases and J by 6 bases, 11 bases remained unmatched. The CDR3 consists of 15 residues. Here the CDR3 reads CASSERDSLSDTQYF. CDR3 bases: TGTGCCAGCAGTGAGAGGGACAGCCTTTCGGATACGCAGTATTTT.

This chain connects TRBV29-1 to TRBJ2-1, with 11 positions matching TRBD2. V was pared by 7 bases and J by 12 bases, with 5 bases of the junction left unmatched. Germline loops: CDR1 SQVTM, CDR2 ANQGSEA. CDR3 length: 11 amino acids. The CDR3 region is CSAFLAGGQFF. DNA for the CDR3: TGCAGCGCATTTCTAGCGGGAGGGCAGTTCTTC.

In this sample, this clone turned up a few times. The chain uses TRBV7-9 and TRBJ2-3; 12 bases are a match to TRBD2. Germline CDR1 reads SEHNR; CDR2 reads FQNEAQ (reference sequence). This CDR3 is 16 amino acids long. Unmatched junction bases numbered 5, after V lost 5 bases and J lost 2 bases. The CDR3 sequence is CASSAGTSGLTDTQYF. DNA of the CDR3: TGTGCCAGCAGCGCAGGGACTAGCGGGCTCACAGATACGCAGTATTTT.

This clone came up a few times. The chain links TRBV7-2 to TRBJ2-7, with TRBD1 matching over 7 bases. Germline assignment: CDR1 SGHTA and CDR2 FQGNSA. This CDR3 is 15 amino acids long. The J segment lost 1 base and the V segment lost 1 base, leaving 4 bases of the junction unmatched. The CDR3 here is CASSLGTGKSYEQYF. The CDR3 DNA reads TGTGCCAGCAGCTTAGGGACAGGAAAATCCTACGAGCAGTACTTC.

The chain joins TRBV5-4 to TRBJ1-1; D gene ambiguous. Germline-derived CDR1 and CDR2 are SGHNT and YYREEE (reference sequence). The CDR3 spans 12 residues. Trimming cost V 5 bases and J 0 bases, with 5 bases left between them. CDR3 in amino acids: CASREMNTEAFF. CDR3 in DNA: TGTGCCAGCAGGGAGATGAACACTGAAGCTTTCTTT.

CDR3 sequence: CASSQGTGESGANVLTF. CDR3 bases: TGTGCCAGCAGCCAGGGGACAGGGGAATCTGGGGCCAACGTCCTGACTTTC. The chain employs TRBV4-2 and TRBJ2-6; 10 nucleotides match TRBD1. Losses at the gene ends were 3 bases for V and 1 base for J; bases not matched to a gene: 3. There are 17 residues in the CDR3. Germline CDR1 reads LGHNA; CDR2 reads YNFKEQ.

This clone appeared a few times. The CDR3 DNA reads TGTGCCAGCAGCGGGACAGCGGCAGGCACAGATACGCAGTATTTT. It is translated as CASSGTAAGTDTQYF. The J gene is TRBJ2-3, the V gene TRBV9; tentative D call: TRBD1 (6 bases). Germline loops: CDR1 SGDLS, CDR2 YYNGEE. V lost 3 bases and J 1 base, leaving 12 bases between the germline ends. The CDR3 contains 15 residues.

The chain is built from TRBV7-3 and TRBJ2-5, with D tentatively TRBD2 (6 bases). Per the germline V gene, CDR1 is SGHTA and CDR2 is FQGTGA. The CDR3 loop spans 13 amino acids. Trimming stripped 3 bases from V and 4 bases from J, with 9 bases between. The CDR3, as DNA: TGTGCCAGCAGCTTGGGACTCGCAGAGACCCAGTACTTC. Translation: CASSLGLAETQYF.

This clone was recorded a few times. CDR3 DNA sequence: TGTGCCAGCAGCCTGAAATGGGGAGATGAAAAACTGTTTTTT. Protein sequence: CASSLKWGDEKLFF. V is TRBV16 and J is TRBJ1-4; D gene ambiguous. The V end was cut by 4 bases, the J end by 6 bases, with 12 bases between. CDR3 length: 14 amino acids. CDR1 is KGHSY and CDR2 is FQNENV in the germline V gene.

A note on this clone: One end of the junction is discordant with germline, which a read error may explain. The chain carries TRBV7-7 and TRBJ2-5; 8 bases are a match to TRBD1. Looked up from germline, CDR1 is SSHAT and CDR2 is FNYEAQ (reference sequence). This CDR3 comprises 14 residues. CDR3 coding DNA: TGTGCTAGCAGCACCGACAGGGGACAAGAGACCCAGTACTTC. Residues: CASSTDRGQETQYF.

This clone has just a few counts. The chain links TRBV5-1 to TRBJ2-3; TRBD2 aligns across 8 bases. The germline gives CDR1 SGHRS, CDR2 YFSETQ. The CDR3 covers 16 residues. After removal of 0 bases from V and 2 bases from J, the junction contained 5 bases not matched to a gene. The DNA of the CDR3 is TGCGCCAGCAGCTTGGCCAGCGGGGGTCTCACAGATACGCAGTATTTT. Amino acid sequence: CASSLASGGLTDTQYF.

CDR3 in amino acids: CASSRLAVPYEQYF. The CDR3 DNA is TGTGCCAGCAGCCGACTAGCGGTTCCCTACGAGCAGTACTTC. This sequence joins TRBV11-2 and TRBJ2-7, with 9 bases that match TRBD2. The CDR3 has 14 amino acids. V was pared by 5 bases and J by 2 bases, with 4 bases of the junction left unmatched. Germline assignment: CDR1 SGHAT and CDR2 FQNNGV.

In this sample, this clone turned up a few times. The genes are TRBV9 and TRBJ2-1; 11 bases are shared with TRBD2. V was clipped by 3 bases and J by 9 bases; unmatched bases: 2. The CDR3 covers 13 residues. The germline V gene encodes CDR1 SGDLS and CDR2 YYNGEE. CDR3 nucleotide sequence: TGTGCCAGCAGCGGACTAGCGGGAACTGAGCAGTTCTTC. Amino acid sequence: CASSGLAGTEQFF.

The chain combines TRBV28 with TRBJ2-1; D might be TRBD2 (6 bases). The CDR3 covers 14 residues. In germline, CDR1 is MDHEN, CDR2 SYDVKM. Trimming stripped 2 bases from V and 8 bases from J, with 13 bases between. CDR3 in amino acids: CASSLQGLKDEQFF. The CDR3 DNA is TGTGCCAGCAGTTTACAGGGACTTAAGGATGAGCAGTTCTTC. Combining the CDR3 with reference TRBV28 and TRBJ2-1 gives the whole variable domain DVKVTQSSRYLVKRTGEKVFLECVQDMDHENMFWYRQDPGLGLRLIYFSYDVKMKEKGDIPEGYSVSREKKERFSLILESASTNQTSMYLCASSLQGLKDEQFFGPGTRLTVL.

This rearrangement joins TRBV28 to TRBJ1-1; D may be TRBD1 (5 bases). The V gene's germline CDR1 is MDHEN and CDR2 SYDVKM. Trimming removed 4 bases at V and 4 bases at J, with 16 bases between. CDR3 length: 15 amino acids. This CDR3 is CASSSTHQGSTEAFF. The CDR3 nucleotides are TGTGCCAGCAGTTCGACTCACCAGGGAAGCACTGAAGCTTTCTTT.

This chain uses TRBV18 with TRBJ2-7; unclear D gene. The CDR3 has 15 residues. Per germline, CDR1 KGHSH and CDR2 LQKENI. Trimming removed 4 bases at V and 2 bases at J, with 15 bases between. CDR3 in DNA: TGTGCCAGCTCACAACACGTCGGTGCGGCCTACGAGCAGTACTTC. Protein: CASSQHVGAAYEQYF.

The chain employs TRBV7-3 and TRBJ2-1, with D perhaps TRBD1 (7 bases). This CDR3 spans 15 amino acids. CDR1 is SGHTA, CDR2 FQGTGA, per germline. Trimming took 3 bases from V and 4 from J, leaving 13 bases between them. The CDR3 DNA is TGTGCCAGCAGCTTGGACCAGGGGGGATACAATGAGCAGTTCTTC. This gives the protein CASSLDQGGYNEQFF.

The genes are TRBV9 and TRBJ2-1; 7 nucleotides agree with TRBD1. The CDR3 is 17 residues long. V was clipped by 3 bases and J by 0 bases; unmatched bases: 9. Germline V CDR1 and CDR2: SGDLS, YYNGEE. In DNA, the CDR3 is TGTGCCAGCAGCGGCCGGGGACAGTCTCTCTCCTACAATGAGCAGTTCTTC. Protein sequence: CASSGRGQSLSYNEQFF.

The rearrangement uses TRBV5-4 and TRBJ2-1; 9 bases are a match to TRBD2. There are 16 residues in the CDR3. Germline-derived CDR1 and CDR2 are SGHNT and YYREEE (reference sequence). J lost 6 bases, V lost 1 base, and 8 bases had no gene match. The CDR3 bases are TGTGCCAGCAGCTTGTGGTTAGCGGGGGACTTCAATGAGCAGTTCTTC. Its translation: CASSLWLAGDFNEQFF.

This chain uses TRBV29-1 with TRBJ2-5; D is uncertain. Trimming cost V 4 bases and J 5 bases, with 11 bases left between them. The CDR3 is 12 amino acids. CDR1 SQVTM and CDR2 ANQGSEA come from the germline V gene. This chain's CDR3 is CSVAAGHETQYF. CDR3 coding DNA: TGCAGCGTTGCCGCAGGCCACGAGACCCAGTACTTC.

This rearrangement joins TRBV7-3 to TRBJ2-1, with D possibly matching TRBD2 (6 bases). V gave up 5 bases and J gave up 4 bases, with 15 bases separating them. CDR3 length: 15 residues. Per germline, CDR1 SGHTA and CDR2 FQGTGA. CDR3: CASSAEPGLYNEQFF. The CDR3, as DNA: TGTGCCAGCAGCGCCGAACCGGGACTGTACAATGAGCAGTTCTTC.

This clone was seen a handful of times. The chain joins TRBV27 to TRBJ2-5; TRBD2 matches at 9 bases. J lost 4 bases, V lost 5 bases, and 5 bases had no gene match. CDR1 MNHEY and CDR2 SMNVEV come from the germline V gene (reference sequence). CDR3 length: 14 residues. The CDR3 protein is CASSGLARGETQYF. CDR3 bases: TGTGCCAGCAGTGGACTAGCGCGGGGAGAGACCCAGTACTTC.

This clone was seen a few times. The chain carries TRBV5-1 and TRBJ2-2, with 10 bases fitting TRBD1. V was clipped by 5 bases and J by 5 bases; unmatched bases: 3. This CDR3 comprises 14 residues. The germline V gene encodes CDR1 SGHRS and CDR2 YFSETQ. The CDR3 nucleotides are TGCGCCAGCAGGTGGACAGGGGGAACCGGGGAGCTGTTTTTT. As protein: CASRWTGGTGELFF.

DNA for the CDR3: TGTGCCAGCAGCTTAAGGCAGGGGGATACCGGGGAGCTGTTTTTT. Amino acid sequence: CASSLRQGDTGELFF. The V and J genes are TRBV7-2 and TRBJ2-2; the match to TRBD1 covers 7 bases. The V gene's germline CDR1 is SGHTA and CDR2 FQGNSA. This CDR3 region has 15 residues. V lost 2 bases to trimming and J lost 5 bases; unmatched junction nucleotides: 5.

This clone has only a few counts. The J gene is TRBJ1-2, the V gene TRBV5-6; possible D gene TRBD1, 5 bases. The V gene lost 3 bases and the J gene lost 4 bases, with 19 bases spanning the gap. CDR1 SGHDT and CDR2 YYEEEE come from the germline V gene. The CDR3 contains 16 residues. CDR3 DNA sequence: TGTGCCAGCAGCTCCACCCCGACCGGACAATTCTATGGCTACACCTTC. This translates into CASSSTPTGQFYGYTF.

This clone was counted between two and nine times. The V and J genes are TRBV27 and TRBJ2-3, with 13 positions matching TRBD2. Losses at the gene ends were 5 bases for V and 6 bases for J; bases not matched to a gene: 2. The germline gives CDR1 MNHEY, CDR2 SMNVEV (reference sequence). CDR3 size: 14 residues. CDR3: CASSGLAGADTQYF. The CDR3 nucleotides read TGTGCCAGCAGTGGACTAGCGGGAGCGGATACGCAGTATTTT.

This clone appeared a few times. The rearrangement links TRBV9 to TRBJ2-2; 13 nucleotides agree with TRBD2. Germline lookup yields CDR1 SGDLS and CDR2 YYNGEE. The ends lost 2 bases at V and 3 bases at J; junction bases unmatched: 13. The CDR3 sequence is 20 residues long. The CDR3 reads CASSVTGTSGKGSDTGELFF. CDR3 coding DNA: TGTGCCAGCAGCGTTACCGGGACTAGCGGGAAGGGTAGTGACACCGGGGAGCTGTTTTTT. Together with reference TRBV9 and TRBJ2-2, the CDR3 gives the full variable domain: DSGVTQTPKHLITATGQRVTLRCSPRSGDLSVYWYQQSLDQGLQFLIQYYNGEERAKGNILERFSAQQFPDLHSELNLSSLELGDSALYFCASSVTGTSGKGSDTGELFFGEGSRLTVL.

The chain links TRBV9 to TRBJ1-3; 8 bases map to TRBD1. V was clipped by 3 bases and J by 8 bases; unmatched bases: 10. Germline V gene data show CDR1 as SGDLS and CDR2 as YYNGEE. The length of the CDR3 is 15 residues. CDR3 DNA: TGTGCCAGCAGCGCGTTAGGACAGGGAGCGGACACCATATATTTT. Its translation: CASSALGQGADTIYF.